A selection of T cell receptor beta chains follows, all from one sample in a study of OX40 agonist ivuxolimab in advanced cancers. The data were produced by immunoSEQ multiplex PCR, yet TCRdb's version contains in-frame clones alone and is incomplete. The data contain about 90,000 clones, less than 95% of them singletons. Sequencing used CD4+ or CD8+ T cells sorted from blood, obtained in a trial of the OX40 agonist ivuxolimab. These receptors all come from an adult with an advanced solid tumor such as melanoma, head and neck, liver or kidney cancer. Both conserved end residues are part of each CDR3.

CDR3 protein: CASSLDIWADTQYF; J gene: TRBJ2-3; V gene: TRBV7-9
CDR3 protein: CASSPPDENYEQYF; J gene: TRBJ2-7; V gene: TRBV18
CDR3 protein: CASSFSGWGTEAFF; J gene: TRBJ1-1; V gene: TRBV5-1
CDR3 protein: CASRKGRISTDTQYF; J gene: TRBJ2-3; V gene: TRBV2
CDR3 protein: CASSVRLAGLDTQYF; J gene: TRBJ2-3; V gene: TRBV9
CDR3 protein: CASIPNRGSGANVLTF; J gene: TRBJ2-6; V gene: TRBV28
CDR3 protein: CASSSGPSTDTQYF; J gene: TRBJ2-3; V gene: TRBV2
CDR3 protein: CASSPGLAAFTDTQYF; J gene: TRBJ2-3; V gene: TRBV5-1
CDR3 protein: CSTRTGAYEQYF; J gene: TRBJ2-7; V gene: TRBV29-1
CDR3 protein: CASRGQGGGYTF; J gene: TRBJ1-2; V gene: TRBV2
CDR3 protein: CAWSRGYQETQYF; J gene: TRBJ2-5; V gene: TRBV30
CDR3 protein: CASRTGAGANVLTF; J gene: TRBJ2-6; V gene: TRBV28
CDR3 protein: CASSASGGTYGEQYF; J gene: TRBJ2-7; V gene: TRBV9
CDR3 protein: CASSLGAGSSYEQYF; J gene: TRBJ2-7; V gene: TRBV5-1
CDR3 protein: CASRGPGETQYF; J gene: TRBJ2-5; V gene: TRBV2
CDR3 protein: CASSSRTLGEQYF; J gene: TRBJ2-7; V gene: TRBV7-2
CDR3 protein: CASSLYRSNIQYF; J gene: TRBJ2-4; V gene: TRBV28
CDR3 protein: CAWSRQGPYEQYF; J gene: TRBJ2-7; V gene: TRBV30
CDR3 protein: CASSQDRVASYEQYF; J gene: NA; V gene: TRBV4-2
CDR3 protein: CASSFSPAGELFF; J gene: TRBJ2-2; V gene: TRBV7-2
CDR3 protein: CASSGDRPQRDTQYF; J gene: TRBJ2-3; V gene: TRBV9
CDR3 protein: CASSLSQGGETQYF; J gene: TRBJ2-5; V gene: TRBV28
CDR3 protein: CASSLHINSNQPQHF; J gene: TRBJ1-5; V gene: TRBV6-1
CDR3 protein: CASSLAGTDSNQPQHF; J gene: TRBJ1-5; V gene: TRBV4-1
CDR3 protein: CASKREGPGGELFF; J gene: TRBJ2-2; V gene: TRBV7-3